This T cell receptor beta chain was documented in a study of shared clonotypes between healthy human individuals. Germline-derived CDR1 and CDR2 are SGHTA and FQGTGA. The J segment lost 0 bases and the V segment lost 5 bases, leaving 5 bases of the junction unmatched. This CDR3 is 18 amino acids long. Sorted-subset replicate PCRs used approximately 180 ng of genomic DNA. This amount corresponded to about 29,000 T cell genomes. Clones were sequenced by immunoSEQ multiplex PCR, and TCRdb holds only the in-frame ones, with some missing. The data contain about 2,500,000 clones, roughly 92% of them singletons.

This rearrangement joins TRBV7-3 to TRBJ2-6, with TRBD1 matching 12 bases. Sequencing was performed on naive CD4+ T cells sorted from blood. Subset of the sample: CD45RA+ positively selected. This sequence originates from a young man in good health. The CDR3 here is CASSPKGQGASGANVLTF. In DNA form, the CDR3 reads TGTGCCAGCAGCCCGAAGGGACAGGGGGCCTCTGGGGCCAACGTCCTGACTTTC.